This passage covers 20 T cell receptor beta chains from one sample sequenced in a study of T-cell reconstitution after alpha-beta-depleted transplantation in children. The authors prepared the TCRbeta library with unique molecular identifiers. Using its own MiXCR run on the PCR reads, TCRdb lists one record per CDR3 protein. This sample has roughly 100,000 distinct CDR3 sequences; roughly 7.1% occur once, and the top ten carry about a sixth. This specimen consisted of PBMCs, obtained before TCRalphabeta/CD19-depleted stem cell transplant. Receptor source: a boy between 2 and 10 years old with acute lymphoblastic leukemia, due to receive a stem cell transplant.

This clonotype was observed at least ten times. The CDR3 coding sequence is TGTGCCAGTACCGCTTCGGCTCCCTTTAACACCGGGGAGCTGTTTTTT. Its translation: CASTASAPFNTGELFF. The gene calls are TRBV19 and TRBJ2-2, with unresolved D. Between the trimmed V and J ends, which lost 7 bases and 2 bases, there was a span of 17 bases. The CDR3 covers 16 residues. Germline-derived CDR1 and CDR2 are LNHDA and SQIVND (reference sequence).

The chain recombines TRBV25-1 with TRBJ1-1, with D perhaps TRBD1 (6 bases). This CDR3 spans 13 amino acids. Trimming took off 10 bases at V and 5 bases at J, with 17 bases between the two ends. Germline CDR1 MGHDK, CDR2 SYGVNS. CDR3 sequence: CATLGFRGTEAFF. The CDR3 nucleotides are TGTGCCACCCTAGGTTTTAGGGGGACTGAAGCTTTCTTT. The full variable domain, in which reference TRBV25-1 and TRBJ1-1 provide the parts outside the CDR3, is EADIYQTPRYLVIGTGKKITLECSQTMGHDKMYWYQQDPGMELHLIHYSYGVNSTEKGDLSSESTVSRIRTEHFPLTLESARPSHTSQYLCATLGFRGTEAFFGQGTRLTVV.

The rearrangement joins TRBV12-3 or TRBV12-4 to TRBJ1-1; 11 nucleotides align to TRBD1. The CDR3 consists of 15 residues. V lost 5 bases to trimming and J lost 3 bases; unmatched junction nucleotides: 5. The CDR3 DNA follows: TGTGCCAGCAGTCCGGGGACAGGGGGTGACACTGAAGCTTTCTTT. Residues: CASSPGTGGDTEAFF.

This clonotype was picked up many times. The chain joins TRBV7-9 to TRBJ1-4; tentatively, D is TRBD1 (6 bases). Looked up from germline, CDR1 is SEHNR and CDR2 is FQNEAQ (reference sequence). Trimming took 7 bases from V and 8 from J, leaving 20 bases between them. This CDR3 is 15 amino acids long. CDR3 in amino acids: CASTPSWGAGEKLFF. CDR3 coding DNA: TGTGCCAGCACCCCGTCGTGGGGGGCGGGAGAAAAACTGTTTTTT.

The V gene is TRBV20-1, the J gene TRBJ1-2, with TRBD1 matching 7 bases. J lost 1 base, V lost 3 bases, and 11 bases had no gene match. Germline V CDR1 and CDR2: DFQATT, SNEGSKA (reference sequence). This CDR3 is built from 16 residues. The CDR3 protein is CSARVLGQGDNYGYTF. CDR3 DNA: TGCAGTGCTAGGGTTCTGGGGCAGGGGGATAACTATGGCTACACCTTC.

This chain connects TRBV7-9 to TRBJ1-1; 7 positions agree with TRBD1. Per germline, CDR1 SEHNR and CDR2 FQNEAQ (reference sequence). CDR3 length: 14 residues. Unmatched junction bases numbered 12, after V lost 10 bases and J lost 4 bases. In DNA, the CDR3 is TGTGCCACCATCCTTCAGGGGGTCGCCACTGAAGCTTTCTTT. Its protein is CATILQGVATEAFF.

The genes are TRBV20-1 and TRBJ2-3; 9 nucleotides match TRBD2. The CDR3 is 16 residues long. The germline V gene encodes CDR1 DFQATT and CDR2 SNEGSKA (reference sequence). Losses at the gene ends were 1 base for V and 0 bases for J; bases not matched to a gene: 5. The CDR3 coding sequence is TGCAGTGCTAGAGGAAAGAGCGGGGGGAGCACAGATACGCAGTATTTT. Its protein is CSARGKSGGSTDTQYF.

This clonotype was counted ten times or more. The chain employs TRBV12-3 or TRBV12-4 and TRBJ2-7, with a tentative D call TRBD2 (6 bases). The CDR3 extends over 15 amino acids. The V end was cut by 5 bases, the J end by 5 bases, with 19 bases between. CDR3 DNA: TGTGCCAGCAGTCCTCCGGGGGACTTGGCCGACGAGCAGTACTTC. This codes for CASSPPGDLADEQYF.

The CDR3 here is CASSQGTSLETQYF. The DNA for the CDR3 is TGTGCCAGCAGCCAAGGGACTAGCCTGGAGACCCAGTACTTC. The rearrangement links TRBV7-2 to TRBJ2-5; TRBD2 matches 9 bases. Germline CDR1 reads SGHTA; CDR2 reads FQGNSA. V lost 5 bases and J lost 5; bases outside the gene matches: 6. This CDR3 is 14 amino acids long.

This clonotype was observed a handful of times. The V gene is TRBV15, the J gene TRBJ1-2, with a possible D match to TRBD1 (6 bases). CDR1 and CDR2 (germline): LNHNV, YYDKDF (reference sequence). The ends were cut back, 0 bases at V and 1 base at J, with 18 bases in the middle. There are 18 residues in the CDR3. This CDR3 is CATSRDPGAQPLNYGYTF. CDR3 bases: TGTGCCACCAGCAGAGACCCGGGGGCCCAGCCCCTTAACTATGGCTACACCTTC.

This clonotype was seen repeatedly, ten times or more. The chain has TRBV20-1 and TRBJ1-3; D is unclear. The ends were cut back, 3 bases at V and 3 bases at J, with 3 bases in the middle. From germline, CDR1 is DFQATT and CDR2 SNEGSKA (reference sequence). The CDR3 has 11 residues. The CDR3 loop is CSARFGNTIYF. In DNA form, the CDR3 reads TGCAGTGCTAGGTTTGGAAACACCATATATTTT.

The CDR3 DNA is TGTGCCAGCAGCCCTTCCAGGGGGCCAGGTGGCTATGGCTACACCTTC. Residues: CASSPSRGPGGYGYTF. This chain uses TRBV3-1 with TRBJ1-2, with 8 nucleotides matching TRBD1. V trimming: 4 bases; J trimming: 4 bases; junction bases outside the gene matches: 11. The CDR3 has 16 amino acids. The germline V gene encodes CDR1 LGHDT and CDR2 YNNKEL (reference sequence).

In this sample, this clonotype turned up many times. The CDR3 reads CASSQDGLGLGPYNEQFF. The CDR3 nucleotides read TGTGCCAGCAGCCAAGATGGTCTCGGACTAGGCCCCTACAATGAGCAGTTCTTC. This chain uses TRBV14 with TRBJ2-1, with TRBD2 identical over 7 bases. CDR1 is SGHDN and CDR2 is FVKESK in the germline V gene. Germline trimming cut 0 bases from V and 2 bases from J; bases unmatched to any gene: 10. CDR3 length: 18 amino acids.

The table lists this clonotype with many counts. The gene calls are TRBV7-9 and TRBJ1-5, with a possible D match to TRBD1 (6 bases). CDR3 length equals 17 residues. Germline loops: CDR1 SEHNR, CDR2 FQNEAQ (reference sequence). The V end lost 1 base, the J end lost 7 bases, and 20 bases lay between the germline ends. Written as DNA, the CDR3 is TGTGCCAGCAGCTTAGGCGTTCGACCGAGCACAGGGCAGCCCCAGCATTTT. Amino acid sequence: CASSLGVRPSTGQPQHF.

The chain joins TRBV19 to TRBJ2-3, with a possible D match to TRBD1 (6 bases). Germline V gives CDR1 LNHDA, CDR2 SQIVND (reference sequence). The ends were cut back, 1 base at V and 1 base at J, with 15 bases in the middle. The CDR3 runs 17 residues. CDR3 in amino acids: CASSIVQGRYGTDTQYF. In DNA, the CDR3 is TGTGCCAGTAGTATAGTACAGGGAAGATATGGCACAGATACGCAGTATTTT. Full variable domain (rest looked up from reference TRBV19 and TRBJ2-3): DGGITQSPKYLFRKEGQNVTLSCEQNLNHDAMYWYRQDPGQGLRLIYYSQIVNDFQKGDIAEGYSVSREKKESFPLTVTSAQKNPTAFYLCASSIVQGRYGTDTQYFGPGTRLTVL.

This clonotype was seen ten or more times. The rearrangement uses TRBV5-1 and TRBJ2-3; 8 positions match TRBD2. Germline CDR1 reads SGHRS; CDR2 reads YFSETQ. With 2 bases clipped from V and 5 bases from J, the junction kept 10 bases outside the gene matches. This CDR3 contains 16 residues. Here the CDR3 DNA reads TGCGCCAGCAGCTTTGGGACGAGCGGGGGAGAAGATACGCAGTATTTT. Translated: CASSFGTSGGEDTQYF.

This clonotype was seen only a few times. This chain connects TRBV15 to TRBJ2-5, with D maybe TRBD2 (7 bases). CDR1 is LNHNV and CDR2 is YYDKDF in the germline V gene (reference sequence). This CDR3 is built from 15 residues. Trimming removed 1 base from V and 5 bases from J, with 14 bases in between. CDR3 loop: CATSRATGGVETQYF. The CDR3 nucleotides are TGTGCCACCAGCAGAGCGACGGGGGGCGTGGAGACCCAGTACTTC.

This clonotype has more than one count but fewer than ten. The chain joins TRBV7-2 to TRBJ2-7; D unclear. V lost 3 bases and J lost 0, with 9 bases in between. Germline CDR1 reads SGHTA; CDR2 reads FQGNSA. The CDR3 sequence is 14 residues long. CDR3 protein: CASSFDEDSYEQYF. DNA for the CDR3: TGTGCCAGCAGCTTCGACGAAGACTCCTACGAGCAGTACTTC.

The chain uses TRBV27 and TRBJ2-7, with 9 bases lining up with TRBD2. The CDR3 is made up of 15 amino acids. V lost 3 bases, J lost 0 bases, and 3 bases stayed unmatched. In germline, CDR1 is MNHEY, CDR2 SMNVEV (reference sequence). The CDR3 loop reads CASSFSGGSSYEQYF. CDR3 nucleotide sequence: TGTGCCAGCAGTTTTAGCGGGGGATCCTCCTACGAGCAGTACTTC.

This clonotype has at least ten counts. The V call is TRBV5-6, the J call TRBJ2-1, with 9 bases matching TRBD2. The CDR3 sequence is 16 residues long. Looked up from germline, CDR1 is SGHDT and CDR2 is YYEEEE. J was trimmed by 2 bases and V by 4 bases; bases with no gene match: 7. In nucleotides, the CDR3 is TGTGCCAGCAGCCTTCCTGGCGGGGGGGCCTACAATGAGCAGTTCTTC. Its protein is CASSLPGGGAYNEQFF.